What follows describes a single TCR beta chain. The protocol was immunoSEQ multiplex PCR, while the TCRdb copy is restricted to in-frame clones and leaves out a portion. This table has around 56,000 clones, around 80% appearing once. Germline trimming cut 4 bases from V and 4 bases from J; bases unmatched to any gene: 6. The CDR3 has 15 amino acids. Germline lookup yields CDR1 LGHNA and CDR2 YSLEER. This entry belongs to a study of radiotherapy plus CTLA-4 blockade in lung cancer. V is TRBV4-3 and J is TRBJ2-1, with TRBD2 matching over 8 bases. The receptor comes from a human donor with non-small cell lung cancer who had a complete response to radiotherapy plus ipilimumab. This material consisted of peripheral blood, taken from a patient treated with radiotherapy plus ipilimumab. The CDR3 spells CASSPTGTSYNEQFF. The CDR3 bases are TGCGCCAGCAGCCCAACCGGGACTAGTTACAATGAGCAGTTCTTC.